Following are 11 T cell receptor beta chains from one sample sequenced in a study of radiotherapy plus CTLA-4 blockade in lung cancer. Clones were read by immunoSEQ multiplex PCR, and TCRdb kept only the in-frame ones, dropping some. The sample holds about 40,000 clones; more than 70% are singletons and the top ten take less than 25%. Sequencing was performed on peripheral blood, taken from a patient treated with radiotherapy plus ipilimumab. The receptors here all came from a human donor with non-small cell lung cancer that progressed on radiotherapy plus ipilimumab.

The gene calls are TRBV12-5 and TRBJ2-2; 7 bases match TRBD1. Germline V gene sequence: CDR1 LGHNT, CDR2 FRNRAP. The CDR3 is 14 residues long. V was clipped by 3 bases and J by 4 bases; unmatched bases: 2. The CDR3 region has the DNA TGTGCTAGTGGTTTACAGGGGTGCACCGGGGAGCTGTTTTTT. The encoded protein is CASGLQGCTGELFF.

The V call is TRBV5-1, the J call TRBJ1-2; 9 bases match TRBD1. CDR3 length: 14 residues. Germline lookup yields CDR1 SGHRS and CDR2 YFSETQ. The junction had 10 bases not matched to a gene; V was cut back by 5 bases and J by 8 bases. CDR3 loop: CASRNTGTGYGYTF. Here the CDR3 DNA reads TGCGCCAGCAGAAACACCGGGACAGGGTACGGCTACACCTTC.

This rearrangement joins TRBV6-4 to TRBJ1-1; a possible D gene is TRBD1 (6 bases). CDR1 MRHNA and CDR2 SNTAGT come from the germline V gene. This CDR3 spans 15 amino acids. The V and J ends lost 9 bases and 1 base respectively, with 18 bases between them. CDR3: CAREIPGHPNTEAFF. The CDR3 region has the DNA TGTGCCAGAGAAATTCCGGGACACCCGAACACTGAAGCTTTCTTT.

This clone was observed a few times. The V gene is TRBV5-1, the J gene TRBJ2-5, with D perhaps TRBD2 (5 bases). The germline V and J ends were trimmed by 7 bases and 5 bases, with 18 bases remaining between them. From germline, CDR1 is SGHRS and CDR2 YFSETQ. The CDR3 has 14 amino acids. CDR3 sequence: CASGPSLERETQYF. The CDR3 DNA follows: TGCGCCAGCGGTCCTTCGTTGGAGCGGGAGACCCAGTACTTC.

This clone was seen a handful of times. This chain uses TRBV5-4 with TRBJ2-5; D may be TRBD1 (5 bases). V lost 0 bases to trimming and J lost 2 bases, with 8 bases between them. This CDR3 contains 14 residues. The germline V gene encodes CDR1 SGHNT and CDR2 YYREEE (reference sequence). DNA for the CDR3: TGTGCCAGCAGCTTGGAACAGGTACAAGAGACCCAGTACTTC. It yields the protein CASSLEQVQETQYF. Complete variable domain (other parts from reference TRBV5-4 and TRBJ2-5): ETGVTQSPTHLIKTRGQQVTLRCSSQSGHNTVSWYQQALGQGPQFIFQYYREEENGRGNFPPRFSGLQFPNYSSELNVNALELDDSALYLCASSLEQVQETQYFGPGTRLLVL.

The CDR3 nucleotides read TGCGCCAGCAGCCAAGACGGGTCTCAGGGGTCTAACTATGGCTACACCTTC. This encodes CASSQDGSQGSNYGYTF. V gene TRBV4-3 combines with J gene TRBJ1-2, with D tentatively TRBD1 (6 bases). CDR3 length: 17 residues. Germline V gene sequence: CDR1 LGHNA, CDR2 YSLEER. Trimming left V 0 bases short and J 0 bases short, with 14 bases between.

This clone has more than one count but fewer than ten. The V call is TRBV6-5, the J call TRBJ2-7; TRBD1 matches 8 bases. There are 14 residues in the CDR3. With 5 bases clipped from V and 3 bases from J, the junction kept 6 bases outside the gene matches. Looked up from germline, CDR1 is MNHEY and CDR2 is SVGAGI. The CDR3 is CASSPGGTGYEQYF. The CDR3 DNA reads as TGTGCCAGCAGTCCAGGGGGGACAGGCTACGAGCAGTACTTC.

The chain employs TRBV19 and TRBJ2-3; TRBD1 might be the D (6 bases). Trimming pared 8 bases from V and 0 bases from J, leaving 6 bases between. Germline-derived CDR1 and CDR2 are LNHDA and SQIVND (reference sequence). The CDR3 consists of 12 residues. The CDR3 here is CASQGSTDTQYF. Written as DNA, the CDR3 is TGTGCCAGTCAGGGGAGCACAGATACGCAGTATTTT.

The chain recombines TRBV19 with TRBJ1-1, with a weak D call TRBD1 (6 bases). Germline CDR1 LNHDA, CDR2 SQIVND (reference sequence). V lost 5 bases to trimming and J lost 4 bases, with 20 bases between them. The CDR3 covers 16 residues. As DNA, the CDR3 is TGTGCCAGTAGTGACCTCGCGCGGGGGCGGGTCACTGAAGCTTTCTTT. This encodes CASSDLARGRVTEAFF.

The rearrangement links TRBV18 to TRBJ1-2; the match to TRBD1 covers 7 bases. Trimming removed 6 bases from V and 2 bases from J; junction bases left unmatched: 3. The CDR3 loop spans 13 amino acids. Germline CDR1 reads KGHSH; CDR2 reads LQKENI. CDR3 in amino acids: CASSGQINYGYTF. The DNA of the CDR3 is TGTGCCAGCTCGGGACAGATAAACTATGGCTACACCTTC.

This clone was observed a handful of times. V is TRBV4-1 and J is TRBJ2-5; the D gene is possibly TRBD2 (5 bases). CDR3 size: 15 residues. The germline V gene has CDR1 MGHRA and CDR2 YSYEKL. V shed 1 base and J shed 1 base, with 10 bases lying between them. The CDR3 bases are TGCGCCAGCAGCCAAGTGGGGAGCACCCAAGAGACCCAGTACTTC. Protein sequence: CASSQVGSTQETQYF.